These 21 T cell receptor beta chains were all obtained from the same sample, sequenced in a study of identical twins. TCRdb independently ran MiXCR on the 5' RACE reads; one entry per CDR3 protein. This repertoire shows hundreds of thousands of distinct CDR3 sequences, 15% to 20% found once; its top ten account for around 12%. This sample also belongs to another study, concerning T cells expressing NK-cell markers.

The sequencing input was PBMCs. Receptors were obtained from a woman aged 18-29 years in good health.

The CDR3 nucleotides read TGTGCCAGCGGCAGGGATCCCGGAACTGAAGCTTTCTTT. Translation: CASGRDPGTEAFF. The chain has TRBV6-6 and TRBJ1-1; D might be TRBD1 (5 bases). CDR3 length: 13 residues. V was pared by 8 bases and J by 5 bases, with 15 bases between. Germline CDR1 and CDR2: MNHNY and SVGAGI (reference sequence).

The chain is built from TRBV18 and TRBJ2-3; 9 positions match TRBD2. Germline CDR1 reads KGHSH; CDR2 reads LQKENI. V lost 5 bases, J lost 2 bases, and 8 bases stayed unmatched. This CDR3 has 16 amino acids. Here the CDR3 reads CASSASGGPFTDTQYF. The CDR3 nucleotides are TGTGCCAGCTCAGCGAGCGGGGGGCCTTTCACAGATACGCAGTATTTT. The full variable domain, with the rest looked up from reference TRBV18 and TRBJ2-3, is NAGVMQNPRHLVRRRGQEARLRCSPMKGHSHVYWYRQLPEEGLKFMVYLQKENIIDESGMPKERFSAEFPKEGPSILRIQQVVRGDSAAYFCASSASGGPFTDTQYFGPGTRLTVL.

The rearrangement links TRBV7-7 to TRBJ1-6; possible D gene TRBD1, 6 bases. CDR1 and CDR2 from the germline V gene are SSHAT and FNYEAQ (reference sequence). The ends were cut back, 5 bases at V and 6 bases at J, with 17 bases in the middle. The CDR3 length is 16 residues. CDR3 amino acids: CASSGPGGIFNSPLHF. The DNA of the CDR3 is TGTGCCAGCAGCGGACCGGGGGGCATTTTTAATTCACCCCTCCACTTT.

CDR3 loop: CASSLRPGAQYEQYF. The CDR3 nucleotides are TGCGCCAGCAGCCTTCGCCCAGGGGCGCAATACGAGCAGTACTTC. The rearrangement links TRBV4-3 to TRBJ2-7, with D tentatively TRBD1 (6 bases). V gave up 4 bases and J gave up 4 bases, with 17 bases separating them. This CDR3 has 15 amino acids. Per the germline V gene, CDR1 is LGHNA and CDR2 is YSLEER.

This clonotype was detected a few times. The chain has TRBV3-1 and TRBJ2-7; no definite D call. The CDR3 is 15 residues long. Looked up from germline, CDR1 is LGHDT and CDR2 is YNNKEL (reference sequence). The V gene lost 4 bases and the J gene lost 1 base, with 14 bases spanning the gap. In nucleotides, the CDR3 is TGTGCCAGCAGCCGGCCCCTGGCAGCGTCCTACGAGCAGTACTTC. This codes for CASSRPLAASYEQYF.

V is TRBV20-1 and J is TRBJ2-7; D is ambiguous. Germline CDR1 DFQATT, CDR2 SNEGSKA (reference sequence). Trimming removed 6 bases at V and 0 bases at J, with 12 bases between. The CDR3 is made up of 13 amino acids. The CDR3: CSAGIRSSYEQYF. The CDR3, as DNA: TGCAGTGCAGGGATCAGGAGCTCCTACGAGCAGTACTTC.

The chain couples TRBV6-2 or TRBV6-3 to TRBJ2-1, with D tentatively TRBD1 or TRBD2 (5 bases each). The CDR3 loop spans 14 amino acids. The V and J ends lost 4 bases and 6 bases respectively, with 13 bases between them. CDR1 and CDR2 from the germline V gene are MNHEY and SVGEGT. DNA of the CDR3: TGTGCCAGCAGTTCCATCGGGGCCGGCAATGAGCAGTTCTTC. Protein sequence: CASSSIGAGNEQFF.

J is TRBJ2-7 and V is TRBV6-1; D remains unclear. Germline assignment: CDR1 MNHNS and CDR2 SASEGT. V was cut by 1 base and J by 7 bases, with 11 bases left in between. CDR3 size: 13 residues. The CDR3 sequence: CASSEGLGREQYF. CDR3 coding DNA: TGTGCCAGCAGTGAAGGGTTAGGGCGAGAGCAGTACTTC.

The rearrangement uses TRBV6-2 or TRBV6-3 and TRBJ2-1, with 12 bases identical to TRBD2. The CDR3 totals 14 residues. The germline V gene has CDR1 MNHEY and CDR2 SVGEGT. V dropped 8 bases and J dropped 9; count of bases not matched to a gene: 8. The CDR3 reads CASLKTSGRGEQFF. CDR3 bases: TGTGCCAGCCTTAAGACTAGCGGGAGAGGTGAGCAGTTCTTC.

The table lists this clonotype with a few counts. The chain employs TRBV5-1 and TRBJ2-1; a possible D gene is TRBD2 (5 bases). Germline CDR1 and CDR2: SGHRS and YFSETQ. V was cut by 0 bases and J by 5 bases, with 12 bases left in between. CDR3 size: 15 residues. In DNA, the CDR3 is TGCGCCAGCAGCTTGGAACGGGGTTATCACAATGAGCAGTTCTTC. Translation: CASSLERGYHNEQFF.

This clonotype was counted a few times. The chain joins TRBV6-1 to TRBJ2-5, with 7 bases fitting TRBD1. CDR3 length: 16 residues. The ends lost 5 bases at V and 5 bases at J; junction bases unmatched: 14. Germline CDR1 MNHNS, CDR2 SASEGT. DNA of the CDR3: TGTGCCAGCAGTAGCCGGGGACAGTCCTCTTGGGAGACCCAGTACTTC. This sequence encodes CASSSRGQSSWETQYF.

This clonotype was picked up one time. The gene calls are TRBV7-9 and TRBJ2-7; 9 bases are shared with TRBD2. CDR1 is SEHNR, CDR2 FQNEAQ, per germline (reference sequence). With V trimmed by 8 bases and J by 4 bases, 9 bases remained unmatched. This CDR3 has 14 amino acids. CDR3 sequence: CASGPGTSIYEQYF. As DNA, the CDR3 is TGTGCCAGCGGTCCTGGGACTAGCATTTACGAGCAGTACTTC.

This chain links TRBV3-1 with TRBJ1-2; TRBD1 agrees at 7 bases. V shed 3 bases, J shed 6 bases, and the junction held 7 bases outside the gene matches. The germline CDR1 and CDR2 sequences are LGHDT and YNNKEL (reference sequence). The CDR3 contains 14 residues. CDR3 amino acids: CASSHYRGVDGYTF. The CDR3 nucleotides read TGTGCCAGCAGCCACTACAGGGGAGTTGATGGCTACACCTTC.

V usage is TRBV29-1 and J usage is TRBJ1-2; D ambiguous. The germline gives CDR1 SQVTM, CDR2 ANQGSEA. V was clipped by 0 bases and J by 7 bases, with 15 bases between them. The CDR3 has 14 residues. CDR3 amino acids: CSVEDSQVYGGYTF. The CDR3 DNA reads TGCAGCGTTGAAGATAGCCAAGTTTATGGTGGCTACACCTTC.

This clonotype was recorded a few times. Here the CDR3 DNA reads TGTGCCAGCAGGGGGCCTAGCGGGGGTCGGGAGCAGTACTTC. It codes for CASRGPSGGREQYF. The V call is TRBV27, the J call TRBJ2-7; 10 nucleotides agree with TRBD2. Looked up from germline, CDR1 is MNHEY and CDR2 is SMNVEV (reference sequence). V lost 6 bases and J lost 7; bases outside the gene matches: 9. The CDR3 totals 14 residues.

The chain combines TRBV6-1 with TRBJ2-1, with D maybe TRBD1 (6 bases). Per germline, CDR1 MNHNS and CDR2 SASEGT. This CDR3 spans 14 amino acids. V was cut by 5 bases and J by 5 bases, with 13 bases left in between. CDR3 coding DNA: TGTGCCAGCAGTCGAAGACAGGCAAACAATGAGCAGTTCTTC. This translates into CASSRRQANNEQFF.

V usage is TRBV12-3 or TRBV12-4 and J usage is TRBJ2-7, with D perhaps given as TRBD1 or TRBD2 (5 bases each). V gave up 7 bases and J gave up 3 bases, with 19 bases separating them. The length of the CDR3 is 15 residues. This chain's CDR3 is CASTNEGEPGYEQYF. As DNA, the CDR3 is TGTGCCAGCACCAACGAAGGGGAGCCAGGCTACGAGCAGTACTTC.

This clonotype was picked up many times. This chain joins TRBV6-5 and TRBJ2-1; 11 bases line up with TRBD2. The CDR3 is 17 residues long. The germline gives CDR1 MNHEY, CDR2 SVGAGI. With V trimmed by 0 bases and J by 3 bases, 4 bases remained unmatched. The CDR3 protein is CASSYSGLAGVYNEQFF. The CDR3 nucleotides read TGTGCCAGCAGTTACTCAGGACTAGCGGGCGTCTACAATGAGCAGTTCTTC.

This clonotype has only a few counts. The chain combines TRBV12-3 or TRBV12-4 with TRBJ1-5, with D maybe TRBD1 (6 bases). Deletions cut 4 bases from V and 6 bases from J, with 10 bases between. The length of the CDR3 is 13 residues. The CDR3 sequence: CASSWSGAQPQHF. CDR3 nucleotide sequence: TGTGCCAGCAGTTGGTCAGGGGCTCAGCCCCAGCATTTT.

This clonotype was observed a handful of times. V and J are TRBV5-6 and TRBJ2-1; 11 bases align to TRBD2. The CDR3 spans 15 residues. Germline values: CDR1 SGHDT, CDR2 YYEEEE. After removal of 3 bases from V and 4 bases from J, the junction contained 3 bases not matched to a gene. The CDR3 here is CASSWGTSGYNEQFF. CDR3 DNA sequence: TGTGCCAGCAGCTGGGGGACTAGCGGTTACAATGAGCAGTTCTTC.

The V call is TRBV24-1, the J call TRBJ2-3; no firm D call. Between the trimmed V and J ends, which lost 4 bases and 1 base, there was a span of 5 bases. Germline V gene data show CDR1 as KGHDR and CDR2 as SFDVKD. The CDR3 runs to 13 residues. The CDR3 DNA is TGTGCCACCAGTGAAGACGGCACAGATACGCAGTATTTT. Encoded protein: CATSEDGTDTQYF.